The 31 T cell receptor beta chains below all came from one sample that was sequenced in a study of shared clonotypes between healthy human individuals. Sequencing used immunoSEQ multiplex PCR; TCRdb keeps in-frame clones, though not all of them. The table records about 2.1 million clones, 80% to 95% of them present only once. The naive CD8 fraction comprised CD45RO-negative cells positively selected for CCR7 and excluded terminally differentiated effector memory CD45RA+ cells. Material: naive CD8+ T cells from PBMCs. All receptors derive from a man between 18 and 35 years old in good health. Some clones in this sample may be carry-over from other donors' samples.

V gene TRBV10-1 combines with J gene TRBJ2-3; D perhaps matches TRBD1 (6 bases). The CDR3 is 15 residues long. The V end was cut by 0 bases, the J end by 2 bases, with 9 bases between. Germline assignment: CDR1 WNHNN and CDR2 SYGVQD (reference sequence). The CDR3 region has the DNA TGCGCCAGCAGTGAGTCGGGGGCCCTCACAGATACGCAGTATTTT. It translates to CASSESGALTDTQYF.

CDR3 bases: TGCGCCAGCAGTTGGGCGGGAGCTCGCACAGATACGCAGTATTTT. This encodes CASSWAGARTDTQYF. This chain links TRBV5-1 with TRBJ2-3, with TRBD2 identical over 7 bases. In germline, CDR1 is SGHRS, CDR2 YFSETQ. This CDR3 region has 15 residues. J lost 1 base, V lost 5 bases, and 7 bases had no gene match.

Concerning this clone: This same CDR3 is encoded by further DNA sequences in the sample. The chain has TRBV6-5 and TRBJ2-1; 9 positions agree with TRBD2. Per the germline V gene, CDR1 is MNHEY and CDR2 is SVGAGI. This CDR3 contains 14 residues. The ends lost 2 bases at V and 8 bases at J; junction bases unmatched: 4. CDR3 loop: CASSYGLAGYEQFF. CDR3 DNA: TGTGCCAGCAGTTACGGGCTAGCGGGGTATGAGCAGTTCTTC.

This rearrangement joins TRBV7-9 to TRBJ1-2; the D gene is possibly TRBD1 (5 bases). The CDR3 is made up of 16 amino acids. CDR1 and CDR2 (germline): SEHNR, FQNEAQ (reference sequence). With 5 bases removed from V and 5 bases from J, the gap between germline ends came to 21 bases. In DNA, the CDR3 is TGTGCCAGCAGCCCCGCGACAGCCCCGGTGGGGTATGGCTACACCTTC. It codes for CASSPATAPVGYGYTF. The whole variable domain, remainder taken from reference TRBV7-9 and TRBJ1-2, is DTGVSQNPRHKITKRGQNVTFRCDPISEHNRLYWYRQTLGQGPEFLTYFQNEAQLEKSRLLSDRFSAERPKGSFSTLEIQRTEQGDSAMYLCASSPATAPVGYGYTFGSGTRLTVV.

The chain employs TRBV4-1 and TRBJ2-7; a possible D gene is TRBD2 (6 bases). Germline V gives CDR1 MGHRA, CDR2 YSYEKL. The CDR3 totals 15 residues. Trimming left V 1 base short and J 3 bases short, with 13 bases between. The CDR3 loop reads CASSQALAGIYEQYF. CDR3 nucleotide sequence: TGCGCCAGCAGCCAAGCTTTGGCGGGAATCTACGAGCAGTACTTC.

V is TRBV5-5 and J is TRBJ1-1; D is unclear. V was shortened by 4 bases and J by 8 bases, with 12 bases between the two germline ends. The CDR3 length is 12 residues. Germline CDR1 SGHKS, CDR2 YYEKEE (reference sequence). CDR3 amino acids: CASSETHREAFF. In DNA, the CDR3 is TGTGCCAGCAGCGAGACCCATCGGGAAGCTTTCTTT.

CDR3 amino acids: CASSPQEVNSYEQYF. CDR3 in DNA: TGCGCCAGCAGCCCGCAGGAGGTTAATAGCTACGAGCAGTACTTC. The chain combines TRBV5-1 with TRBJ2-7; perhaps TRBD2 as D (5 bases). Germline V lookup: CDR1 SGHRS, CDR2 YFSETQ. The CDR3 covers 15 residues. The germline V and J ends were trimmed by 4 bases and 3 bases, with 17 bases remaining between them.

The chain links TRBV10-3 to TRBJ2-2; D is perhaps TRBD1 or TRBD2 (5 bases each). The germline V and J ends were trimmed by 1 base and 2 bases, with 11 bases remaining between them. CDR1 is ENHRY and CDR2 is SYGVKD in the germline V gene. The CDR3 loop spans 16 amino acids. The CDR3 here is CAISELGTANTGELFF. The CDR3 region has the DNA TGTGCCATCAGTGAGTTGGGGACGGCCAACACCGGGGAGCTGTTTTTT.

Concerning this clone: This sample includes further DNA sequences coding for the same CDR3. V gene TRBV6-5 combines with J gene TRBJ1-1; D is undetermined. CDR3 length: 14 residues. In germline, CDR1 is MNHEY, CDR2 SVGAGI. The V end lost 0 bases, the J end lost 5 bases, and 10 bases lay between the germline ends. The CDR3 here is CASSYSGGWTEAFF. The DNA of the CDR3 is TGTGCCAGCAGTTACTCGGGCGGGTGGACTGAAGCTTTCTTT.

The chain is built from TRBV11-3 and TRBJ2-5, with TRBD1 matching over 7 bases. The CDR3 loop spans 18 amino acids. The V and J ends lost 5 bases and 3 bases, in that order; junction bases with no gene match: 18. Germline V gene data show CDR1 as SGHNT and CDR2 as YENEEA. The CDR3 region is CASSPGQSDTGTEETQYF. The CDR3 DNA sequence: TGTGCCAGCAGCCCGGGCCAATCTGATACCGGGACAGAAGAGACCCAGTACTTC.

With respect to this clone: Other DNA sequences in this specimen translate into the identical CDR3. The rearrangement links TRBV19 to TRBJ1-1, with D maybe TRBD1 (6 bases). This CDR3 is 13 amino acids long. V was shortened by 5 bases and J by 1 base, with 8 bases between the two germline ends. Germline V gives CDR1 LNHDA, CDR2 SQIVND (reference sequence). CDR3 sequence (DNA): TGTGCCAGTAGTTCGACAGGGAACACTGAAGCTTTCTTT. Translation gives CASSSTGNTEAFF.

On this clone itself: Different DNA sequences within this sample yield the same CDR3. The chain is built from TRBV27 and TRBJ2-7, with 9 bases aligning to TRBD1. V shed 2 bases and J 4 bases; nucleotides not matched to a gene: 0. This CDR3 is built from 13 residues. Germline loops: CDR1 MNHEY, CDR2 SMNVEV (reference sequence). The DNA of the CDR3 is TGTGCCAGCAGTTTAGGGACAGGGTACGAGCAGTACTTC. Its translation is CASSLGTGYEQYF.

This rearrangement joins TRBV5-1 to TRBJ2-7, with D perhaps TRBD1 (5 bases). This CDR3 has 13 amino acids. Trimming took 0 bases from V and 5 from J, leaving 9 bases between them. The germline V gene has CDR1 SGHRS and CDR2 YFSETQ. CDR3 in amino acids: CASSLEWGNEQYF. The CDR3 bases are TGCGCCAGCAGCTTGGAATGGGGCAACGAGCAGTACTTC.

The chain recombines TRBV6-6 with TRBJ2-1; 11 bases fit TRBD2. Germline trimming cut 5 bases from V and 7 bases from J; bases unmatched to any gene: 7. Per the germline V gene, CDR1 is MNHNY and CDR2 is SVGAGI (reference sequence). CDR3 length equals 15 residues. The CDR3 loop reads CASSRSGRGGNEQFF. CDR3 DNA sequence: TGTGCCAGCAGTCGTAGCGGGAGGGGGGGGAATGAGCAGTTCTTC.

The rearrangement uses TRBV19 and TRBJ1-5; 7 nucleotides line up with TRBD1. The germline CDR1 and CDR2 sequences are LNHDA and SQIVND (reference sequence). The CDR3 consists of 15 residues. With V trimmed by 6 bases and J by 5 bases, 10 bases remained unmatched. Written as DNA, the CDR3 is TGTGCCAGTAGCGACAGGGTGGCCCCCTATCAGCCCCAGCATTTT. Encoded protein: CASSDRVAPYQPQHF.

This clone showed up just once. CDR3 amino acids: CASSVADPGVNTGELFF. Here the CDR3 DNA reads TGTGCCAGCAGCGTAGCGGATCCAGGGGTGAACACCGGGGAGCTGTTTTTT. The chain uses TRBV9 and TRBJ2-2, with a possible D match to TRBD1 (6 bases). Trimming pared 0 bases from V and 1 base from J, leaving 13 bases between. The CDR3 contains 17 residues. In germline, CDR1 is SGDLS, CDR2 YYNGEE.

This chain joins TRBV28 and TRBJ1-6, with D hard to call. CDR1 and CDR2 (germline): MDHEN, SYDVKM. CDR3 length equals 14 residues. Deletions cut 6 bases from V and 0 bases from J, with 6 bases between. The CDR3 bases are TGTGCCAGCAGCCGGGCCTCCTATAATTCACCCCTCCACTTT. Encoded protein: CASSRASYNSPLHF.

This chain joins TRBV10-1 and TRBJ2-7; D not resolved. V lost 1 base to trimming and J lost 6 bases, with 13 bases between them. CDR1 WNHNN and CDR2 SYGVQD come from the germline V gene (reference sequence). The length of the CDR3 is 14 residues. CDR3: CASSEFGRPTEQYF. The CDR3 coding sequence is TGCGCCAGCAGTGAGTTTGGACGGCCGACCGAGCAGTACTTC.

V is TRBV27 and J is TRBJ1-2; D uncertain. This CDR3 comprises 13 residues. Germline CDR1 reads MNHEY; CDR2 reads SMNVEV (reference sequence). V was shortened by 6 bases and J by 2 bases, with 10 bases between the two germline ends. Here the CDR3 reads CASSLGWNYGYTF. CDR3 coding DNA: TGTGCCAGCAGCCTGGGTTGGAACTATGGCTACACCTTC.

V is TRBV5-1 and J is TRBJ2-7, with 9 bases matching TRBD2. The CDR3 has 14 residues. The germline V gene has CDR1 SGHRS and CDR2 YFSETQ. Trimming took 3 bases from V and 3 from J; bases not matched to a gene: 4. CDR3 DNA: TGCGCCAGCAGCTGGGCAGCGGGAGGCTACGAGCAGTACTTC. Protein: CASSWAAGGYEQYF.

This chain uses TRBV7-2 with TRBJ2-5; TRBD1 matches 10 bases. The CDR3 sequence is 16 residues long. Germline trimming cut 1 base from V and 7 bases from J; bases unmatched to any gene: 9. Germline V gene sequence: CDR1 SGHTA, CDR2 FQGNSA. This CDR3 reads CASSLGVTDRGGTQYF. CDR3 bases: TGTGCCAGCAGCTTAGGCGTAACGGACAGGGGGGGGACCCAGTACTTC.

This rearrangement joins TRBV11-3 to TRBJ2-7, with D possibly matching TRBD2 (5 bases). From germline, CDR1 is SGHNT and CDR2 YENEEA. The CDR3 is 12 residues long. The V end lost 4 bases, the J end lost 7 bases, and 11 bases lay between the germline ends. The CDR3 loop reads CASSSDEREQYF. CDR3 bases: TGTGCCAGCAGCTCCGACGAGCGGGAGCAGTACTTC.

The chain links TRBV7-6 to TRBJ2-3; no clear D. This CDR3 has 15 residues. Germline CDR1 and CDR2: SGHVS and FNYEAQ. The ends were cut back, 5 bases at V and 4 bases at J, with 16 bases in the middle. This CDR3 reads CASSLFQSRPDTQYF. In DNA, the CDR3 is TGTGCCAGCAGCCTTTTCCAATCAAGGCCAGATACGCAGTATTTT. The full variable domain, with the rest looked up from reference TRBV7-6 and TRBJ2-3, is GAGVSQSPRYKVTKRGQDVALRCDPISGHVSLYWYRQALGQGPEFLTYFNYEAQQDKSGLPNDRFSAERPEGSISTLTIQRTEQRDSAMYRCASSLFQSRPDTQYFGPGTRLTVL.

About this clone itself: In the same sample, other DNA sequences code for this CDR3. The gene calls are TRBV4-1 and TRBJ2-7, with 7 bases lining up with TRBD2. Per the germline V gene, CDR1 is MGHRA and CDR2 is YSYEKL. Trimming removed 3 bases from V and 0 bases from J; junction bases left unmatched: 2. The CDR3 spans 14 residues. CDR3 loop: CASSQSGISYEQYF. The CDR3 region has the DNA TGCGCCAGCAGCCAGAGCGGGATCTCCTACGAGCAGTACTTC.

Note on this clone: Other DNA sequences from this sample encode an identical CDR3 as well. The chain carries TRBV2 and TRBJ1-5; D is ambiguous. CDR3 size: 14 residues. Trimming cost V 1 base and J 0 bases, with 4 bases left between them. CDR1 and CDR2 from the germline V gene are SNHLY and FYNNEI. CDR3: CASSEGGSNQPQHF. CDR3 DNA: TGTGCCAGCAGTGAAGGGGGTAGCAATCAGCCCCAGCATTTT.

The chain has TRBV7-9 and TRBJ1-1; 8 nucleotides align to TRBD1. This CDR3 is 13 amino acids long. V shed 5 bases, J shed 6 bases, and the junction held 5 bases outside the gene matches. CDR1 and CDR2 from the germline V gene are SEHNR and FQNEAQ (reference sequence). This chain's CDR3 is CASSLRGQSEAFF. In DNA, the CDR3 is TGTGCCAGCAGCCTCAGGGGGCAGTCTGAAGCTTTCTTT.

With respect to this clone: Other DNA sequences in the same sample also yield this CDR3. This chain links TRBV27 with TRBJ2-7; a possible D gene is TRBD2 (6 bases). With 3 bases removed from V and 2 bases from J, the gap between germline ends came to 8 bases. Germline V CDR1 and CDR2: MNHEY, SMNVEV (reference sequence). The CDR3 totals 13 residues. The chain's CDR3 is CASSLRGPYEQYF. CDR3 coding DNA: TGTGCCAGCAGTTTGCGGGGCCCCTACGAGCAGTACTTC.

This clone was recorded only once. This chain joins TRBV11-3 and TRBJ2-2, with D possibly matching TRBD2 (5 bases). The CDR3 spans 16 residues. From germline, CDR1 is SGHNT and CDR2 YENEEA. Trimming took 0 bases from V and 4 from J, leaving 12 bases between them. The CDR3 sequence is CASSLDRGSVTGELFF. The CDR3 DNA reads TGTGCCAGCAGCTTAGATCGAGGGAGTGTCACCGGGGAGCTGTTTTTT.

The chain uses TRBV27 and TRBJ2-2, with D hard to call. Germline CDR1 is MNHEY and CDR2 is SMNVEV (reference sequence). CDR3 length equals 15 residues. The V end was cut by 2 bases, the J end by 0 bases, with 7 bases between. The CDR3 DNA is TGTGCCAGCAGTTTAATCGCTGCGAACACCGGGGAGCTGTTTTTT. Translation: CASSLIAANTGELFF.

This sequence joins TRBV5-6 and TRBJ1-2; no reliable D call. Germline values: CDR1 SGHDT, CDR2 YYEEEE. The CDR3 has 12 residues. V was cut by 0 bases and J by 2 bases, with 2 bases left in between. This CDR3 reads CASSLANYGYTF. The CDR3 DNA sequence: TGTGCCAGCAGCTTGGCGAACTATGGCTACACCTTC.

J is TRBJ1-2 and V is TRBV5-1; perhaps TRBD1 as D (5 bases). Germline V lookup: CDR1 SGHRS, CDR2 YFSETQ. V lost 0 bases, J lost 3 bases, and 12 bases lay in between. CDR3 length: 15 amino acids. The CDR3, as DNA: TGCGCCAGCAGCTTGGTTTTCGCGGGGGACTATGGCTACACCTTC. Protein: CASSLVFAGDYGYTF.